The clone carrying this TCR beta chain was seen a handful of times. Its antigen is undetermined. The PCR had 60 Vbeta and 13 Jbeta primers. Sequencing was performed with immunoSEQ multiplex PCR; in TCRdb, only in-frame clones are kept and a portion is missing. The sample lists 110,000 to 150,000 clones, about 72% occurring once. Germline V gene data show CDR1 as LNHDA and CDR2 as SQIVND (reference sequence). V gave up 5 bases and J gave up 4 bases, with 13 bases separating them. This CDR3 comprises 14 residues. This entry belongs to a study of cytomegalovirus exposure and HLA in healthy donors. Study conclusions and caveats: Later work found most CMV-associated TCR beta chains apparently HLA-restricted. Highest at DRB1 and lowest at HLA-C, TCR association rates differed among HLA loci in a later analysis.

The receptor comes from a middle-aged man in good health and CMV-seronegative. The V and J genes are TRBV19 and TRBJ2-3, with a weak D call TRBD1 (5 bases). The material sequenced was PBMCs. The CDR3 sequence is CASSVVRAADTQYF. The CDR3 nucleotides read TGTGCCAGTAGTGTGGTCAGGGCCGCAGATACGCAGTATTTT. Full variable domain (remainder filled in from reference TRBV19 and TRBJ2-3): DGGITQSPKYLFRKEGQNVTLSCEQNLNHDAMYWYRQDPGQGLRLIYYSQIVNDFQKGDIAEGYSVSREKKESFPLTVTSAQKNPTAFYLCASSVVRAADTQYFGPGTRLTVL.